These 20 T cell receptor beta chains were sequenced from one sample in a study of blood T cell repertoires in COVID-19. Profiling relied on immunoSEQ multiplex PCR, and the TCRdb table lists in-frame clones only, not all of them. The sample consists of 250,000 to 300,000 clones, 80% to 85% of them appearing once. Specimen: peripheral blood. The origin of the receptors is a woman aged 55-75 years with active or convalescent COVID-19.

V and J are TRBV4-2 and TRBJ2-3; 10 positions agree with TRBD2. The germline V gene encodes CDR1 LGHNA and CDR2 YNFKEQ. The CDR3 is 16 residues long. Germline trimming cut 1 base from V and 3 bases from J; bases unmatched to any gene: 4. The CDR3 region is CASSQGVAGGTDTQYF. CDR3 coding DNA: TGTGCCAGCAGCCAAGGGGTAGCGGGGGGTACAGATACGCAGTATTTT.

This clone was counted a few times. The rearrangement links TRBV4-2 to TRBJ1-1, with D maybe TRBD1 (5 bases). Germline V gives CDR1 LGHNA, CDR2 YNFKEQ. The CDR3 covers 15 residues. V lost 1 base and J 2 bases, leaving 11 bases between the germline ends. CDR3 sequence (DNA): TGTGCCAGCAGCCAAGTGGGGCAGGCCAACACTGAAGCTTTCTTT. Translated, it gives CASSQVGQANTEAFF.

The chain links TRBV6-5 to TRBJ2-1, with 8 bases identical to TRBD2. This CDR3 comprises 13 residues. V dropped 4 bases and J dropped 13; count of bases not matched to a gene: 9. Looked up from germline, CDR1 is MNHEY and CDR2 is SVGAGI. The CDR3 region has the DNA TGTGCCAGCAGTTTGGGTCTCGGGGGGGATCAGTTCTTC. Encoded protein: CASSLGLGGDQFF.

This rearrangement joins TRBV5-1 to TRBJ1-2; no clear D gene. Trimming removed 1 base from V and 5 bases from J, with 12 bases in between. The germline V gene has CDR1 SGHRS and CDR2 YFSETQ. CDR3 size: 14 residues. CDR3 in amino acids: CASSLLGRLYGYTF. DNA of the CDR3: TGCGCCAGCAGCTTGCTAGGGAGGCTTTATGGCTACACCTTC.

The chain couples TRBV2 to TRBJ1-4, with TRBD1 matching over 10 bases. The CDR3 runs to 14 residues. CDR1 is SNHLY and CDR2 is FYNNEI in the germline V gene. V lost 7 bases, J lost 5 bases, and 4 bases stayed unmatched. CDR3 sequence (DNA): TGTGCCAGCACCAAGGACAGGGGGAATGAAAAACTGTTTTTT. This codes for CASTKDRGNEKLFF.

There are a few counts of this clone. The chain has TRBV18 and TRBJ1-3, with TRBD1 matching over 9 bases. The J segment lost 3 bases and the V segment lost 5 bases, leaving 11 bases of the junction unmatched. This CDR3 has 17 residues. The germline V gene has CDR1 KGHSH and CDR2 LQKENI. The CDR3 loop reads CASSGIRDREHGNTIYF. For the CDR3, the DNA is TGTGCCAGCTCAGGGATCCGGGACAGGGAGCATGGAAACACCATATATTTT.

The chain recombines TRBV6-4 with TRBJ2-5; 9 bases are a match to TRBD1. The CDR3 contains 20 residues. Losses at the gene ends were 7 bases for V and 0 bases for J; bases not matched to a gene: 21. From germline, CDR1 is MRHNA and CDR2 SNTAGT. CDR3 in DNA: TGTGCCAGCACCCCACGAAATGGGACAGGGATTTATACCTACCAAGAGACCCAGTACTTC. Translating gives CASTPRNGTGIYTYQETQYF.

J is TRBJ2-1 and V is TRBV9; 7 bases align to TRBD2. V dropped 0 bases and J dropped 4; count of bases not matched to a gene: 4. Germline V lookup: CDR1 SGDLS, CDR2 YYNGEE. There are 15 residues in the CDR3. The CDR3 is CASSVAGEGYNEQFF. CDR3 nucleotide sequence: TGTGCCAGCAGCGTAGCTGGGGAGGGGTACAATGAGCAGTTCTTC.

As to this clone: This may be a read error: a much more frequent sequence differs by one nucleotide. The chain recombines TRBV12-3 or TRBV12-4 with TRBJ1-1; possibly TRBD1 for D (6 bases). The CDR3 has 12 amino acids. V was shortened by 3 bases and J by 4 bases, with 6 bases between the two germline ends. The CDR3 protein is CASSFRGTEAFF. In DNA form, the CDR3 reads TGTGCCAGCAGTTTCAGGGGCACTGAAGCTTTCTTT.

This clone was detected once. The rearrangement uses TRBV18 and TRBJ2-1; a possible D gene is TRBD1 (5 bases). This CDR3 spans 14 amino acids. Germline CDR1 KGHSH, CDR2 LQKENI. Trimming took 1 base from V and 2 from J, leaving 6 bases between them. In DNA, the CDR3 is TGTGCCAGCTCACCACGACAGACCTACAATGAGCAGTTCTTC. This codes for CASSPRQTYNEQFF.

The chain is built from TRBV14 and TRBJ2-3, with 11 bases fitting TRBD2. J lost 5 bases, V lost 4 bases, and 8 bases had no gene match. Germline CDR1 SGHDN, CDR2 FVKESK. The CDR3 totals 16 residues. CDR3 sequence: CASSPRLAGYGDTQYF. Here the CDR3 DNA reads TGTGCCAGCAGCCCCCGACTAGCGGGGTATGGAGATACGCAGTATTTT.

This clone appeared a single time. This chain links TRBV7-2 with TRBJ1-1, with TRBD1 matching over 8 bases. From germline, CDR1 is SGHTA and CDR2 FQGNSA. The CDR3 length is 15 residues. The trim removed 5 bases at V and 3 bases at J, leaving 8 bases unmatched. CDR3 sequence: CASSRQGAGDTEAFF. DNA of the CDR3: TGTGCCAGCAGCCGTCAGGGGGCAGGGGACACTGAAGCTTTCTTT.

The chain has TRBV15 and TRBJ2-6; 7 bases agree with TRBD1. Germline V gene data show CDR1 as LNHNV and CDR2 as YYDKDF (reference sequence). V trimming: 6 bases; J trimming: 2 bases; junction bases outside the gene matches: 7. This CDR3 has 16 residues. The CDR3 DNA is TGTGCCACCAGTAGTCCTGGACAGGCTGGGGCCAACGTCCTGACTTTC. Residues: CATSSPGQAGANVLTF. Supplemented by reference TRBV15 and TRBJ2-6, the full variable domain reads DAMVIQNPRYQVTQFGKPVTLSCSQTLNHNVMYWYQQKSSQAPKLLFHYYDKDFNNEADTPDNFQSRRPNTSFCFLDIRSPGLGDTAMYLCATSSPGQAGANVLTFGAGSRLTVL.

The chain couples TRBV3-1 (or the pseudogene TRBV3-2) to TRBJ1-4; possible D gene TRBD1, 6 bases. The germline V gene has CDR1 LGHDT and CDR2 YNNKEL (reference sequence). This CDR3 contains 17 residues. Deletions cut 1 base from V and 0 bases from J, with 12 bases between. CDR3 nucleotides: TGTGCCAGCAGCCAAGTATCTGGGGGCTCAACTAATGAAAAACTGTTTTTT. This translates into CASSQVSGGSTNEKLFF.

The gene calls are TRBV4-3 and TRBJ2-1, with 12 nucleotides matching TRBD2. Looked up from germline, CDR1 is LGHNA and CDR2 is YSLEER. The CDR3 spans 16 residues. V gave up 3 bases and J gave up 5 bases; unmatched junction bases: 5. CDR3 nucleotides: TGCGCCAGCAGCCACGGACTAGCGGGGCAGAACAATGAGCAGTTCTTC. Protein product: CASSHGLAGQNNEQFF.

The chain combines TRBV5-6 with TRBJ2-7, with D tentatively TRBD2 (6 bases). CDR3 length: 13 amino acids. V shed 4 bases and J shed 0 bases, with 8 bases lying between them. Germline V gene data show CDR1 as SGHDT and CDR2 as YYEEEE. The CDR3 DNA sequence: TGTGCCAGCAGCACCGGGGGCTCCTACGAGCAGTACTTC. This codes for CASSTGGSYEQYF.

The genes are TRBV11-1 and TRBJ2-5, with D tentatively TRBD2 (5 bases). V was trimmed by 5 bases and J by 2 bases, leaving 18 bases between them. The CDR3 is 16 residues long. In germline, CDR1 is SGHAT, CDR2 FQDESV (reference sequence). The CDR3 DNA sequence: TGTGCCAGCAGCGAACTCCCAGGTTGGGAGCAAGAGACCCAGTACTTC. It encodes CASSELPGWEQETQYF.

As to this clone: The junction departs from the called germline gene at one end, perhaps through a read error. V and J are TRBV19 and TRBJ1-6, with 10 nucleotides matching TRBD1. CDR1 is LNHDA and CDR2 is SQIVND in the germline V gene (reference sequence). This CDR3 contains 14 residues. DNA for the CDR3: TGTGCCAGTAGTATACCGGGACAGGGGATACCCCTCTACTTT. The encoded protein is CASSIPGQGIPLYF.

J is TRBJ2-1 and V is TRBV27; 8 bases line up with TRBD2. With V trimmed by 2 bases and J by 2 bases, 8 bases remained unmatched. The CDR3 covers 17 residues. Per germline, CDR1 MNHEY and CDR2 SMNVEV (reference sequence). CDR3 nucleotides: TGTGCCAGCAGTTTAACCGGGGGGGCCCGTCCCTACAATGAGCAGTTCTTC. Its translation: CASSLTGGARPYNEQFF.

This rearrangement joins TRBV19 to TRBJ1-5; D unclear. Trimming took off 6 bases at V and 7 bases at J, with 10 bases between the two ends. The germline gives CDR1 LNHDA, CDR2 SQIVND (reference sequence). The CDR3 sequence is 12 residues long. The CDR3 DNA follows: TGTGCCAGTAGGGTTACCAGACAGCCCCAGCATTTT. It encodes CASRVTRQPQHF.